The 28 T cell receptor beta chains below come from one sample, sequenced in a study of shared clonotypes between healthy human individuals. Some clones are missing from TCRdb's copy, which holds only in-frame ones; the method was immunoSEQ multiplex PCR. The repertoire has about 1.5 million clones, approximately 98% of them found once; the top ten carry roughly 0.42%. Material: naive CD4+ T cells sorted from blood. Subset denoted: CD45RA+ positively selected. These receptors originate from a man aged 30 to 45 in good health.

In this sample, this clone turned up once. The chain is built from TRBV27 and TRBJ2-1, with a weak D call TRBD2 (5 bases). Trimming removed 4 bases from V and 7 bases from J, with 20 bases in between. Germline CDR1 and CDR2: MNHEY and SMNVEV (reference sequence). This CDR3 is 16 amino acids long. CDR3 bases: TGTGCCAGCAGTTGGTTGGTTAGCCGGCGGGCTAATGAGCAGTTCTTC. Its protein product is CASSWLVSRRANEQFF.

The rearrangement links TRBV5-5 to TRBJ2-7; D uncertain. Germline CDR1 and CDR2: SGHKS and YYEKEE (reference sequence). Trimming shortened V by 0 bases and J by 3 bases, and 7 bases separated the two germline ends. This CDR3 is built from 13 residues. CDR3 residues: CASSLALYYEQYF. The CDR3 DNA follows: TGTGCCAGCAGCTTGGCATTATACTACGAGCAGTACTTC.

The rearrangement joins TRBV7-6 to TRBJ2-1; D is unclear. This CDR3 region has 17 residues. V lost 1 base, J lost 2 bases, and 15 bases lay in between. From germline, CDR1 is SGHVS and CDR2 FNYEAQ. The CDR3 is CASSLDQKRRTYNEQFF. CDR3 sequence (DNA): TGTGCCAGCAGCTTAGACCAAAAAAGAAGGACCTACAATGAGCAGTTCTTC. Full variable domain (missing parts from reference TRBV7-6 and TRBJ2-1): GAGVSQSPRYKVTKRGQDVALRCDPISGHVSLYWYRQALGQGPEFLTYFNYEAQQDKSGLPNDRFSAERPEGSISTLTIQRTEQRDSAMYRCASSLDQKRRTYNEQFFGPGTRLTVL.

The V gene is TRBV2, the J gene TRBJ1-2; D not resolved. The V gene's germline CDR1 is SNHLY and CDR2 FYNNEI. The CDR3 has 16 amino acids. V lost 2 bases and J lost 5, with 18 bases in between. The CDR3 spells CASSEYFFGERYGYTF. The CDR3 bases are TGTGCCAGCAGTGAATATTTCTTTGGGGAGAGGTATGGCTACACCTTC.

This clone was counted a single time. The V and J genes are TRBV7-9 and TRBJ2-3; D is unresolved. The germline CDR1 and CDR2 sequences are SEHNR and FQNEAQ (reference sequence). V dropped 3 bases and J dropped 5 bases, with 9 bases sitting between them. This CDR3 has 13 amino acids. The CDR3 loop reads CASSFRTQDTQYF. CDR3 sequence (DNA): TGTGCCAGCAGCTTCCGAACCCAAGATACGCAGTATTTT.

V usage is TRBV11-2 and J usage is TRBJ1-4; TRBD1 matches 9 bases. The V segment lost 4 bases and the J segment 10 bases; nucleotides outside the gene matches: 13. Germline CDR1 and CDR2: SGHAT and FQNNGV. The CDR3 sequence is 16 residues long. The chain's CDR3 is CASSWGTGTTLGKLFF. The CDR3 nucleotides read TGTGCCAGCAGCTGGGGGACAGGGACTACGTTAGGAAAACTGTTTTTT.

This rearrangement joins TRBV14 to TRBJ1-2; TRBD1 is a possible D gene (5 bases). V was trimmed by 1 base and J by 7 bases, leaving 13 bases between them. Germline CDR1 is SGHDN and CDR2 is FVKESK. There are 14 residues in the CDR3. CDR3 sequence reads: CASSQGGATGGYTF. CDR3 DNA: TGTGCCAGCAGCCAAGGCGGGGCCACCGGTGGCTACACCTTC.

This chain joins TRBV7-7 and TRBJ2-7; no definite D call. This CDR3 comprises 17 residues. Trimming pared 4 bases from V and 2 bases from J, leaving 21 bases between. Germline loops: CDR1 SSHAT, CDR2 FNYEAQ (reference sequence). CDR3 bases: TGTGCCAGCAGCTCATTGACCGCGGTTTTCGGTCCCTACGAGCAGTACTTC. Its protein product is CASSSLTAVFGPYEQYF.

The chain recombines TRBV18 with TRBJ2-7; 9 bases line up with TRBD2. This CDR3 has 17 residues. V was pared by 1 base and J by 3 bases, with 10 bases of the junction left unmatched. Germline CDR1 KGHSH, CDR2 LQKENI. CDR3 sequence: CASSPLKVSGRNYEQYF. CDR3 DNA sequence: TGTGCCAGCTCACCACTTAAAGTAAGCGGGAGGAACTACGAGCAGTACTTC.

The chain is built from TRBV29-1 and TRBJ2-3; D remains ambiguous. Germline CDR1 reads SQVTM; CDR2 reads ANQGSEA. The CDR3 has 13 residues. Trimming took 4 bases from V and 4 from J, leaving 12 bases between them. CDR3 sequence: CSVASIMADTQYF. The DNA of the CDR3 is TGCAGCGTTGCGAGTATCATGGCAGATACGCAGTATTTT.

This clone appeared a single time. This sequence joins TRBV4-1 and TRBJ2-1; 9 nucleotides align to TRBD1. V was pared by 1 base and J by 7 bases, with 5 bases of the junction left unmatched. Germline CDR1 is MGHRA and CDR2 is YSYEKL. This CDR3 has 15 amino acids. The chain's CDR3 is CASSQAWTGVNEQFF. The CDR3 nucleotides are TGCGCCAGCAGCCAAGCCTGGACAGGGGTAAATGAGCAGTTCTTC.

The chain carries TRBV19 and TRBJ2-3, with 10 bases that match TRBD2. V gave up 4 bases and J gave up 2 bases; unmatched junction bases: 9. This CDR3 has 17 residues. Germline lookup yields CDR1 LNHDA and CDR2 SQIVND (reference sequence). The CDR3 protein is CASSTKGLALSTDTQYF. Written as DNA, the CDR3 is TGTGCCAGTAGTACTAAGGGACTAGCGCTGTCCACAGATACGCAGTATTTT.

The genes are TRBV19 and TRBJ1-1, with a tentative D call TRBD1 (5 bases). The CDR3 spans 17 residues. Germline V gene data show CDR1 as LNHDA and CDR2 as SQIVND (reference sequence). V lost 2 bases, J lost 7 bases, and 23 bases lay in between. The CDR3 protein is CASSITSGAPGGGEAFF. The CDR3 DNA is TGTGCCAGTAGTATAACCAGCGGGGCGCCGGGGGGTGGTGAAGCTTTCTTT.

This chain uses TRBV9 with TRBJ1-1, with D possibly being TRBD1 (5 bases). The ends were cut back, 0 bases at V and 1 base at J, with 10 bases in the middle. CDR3 size: 15 residues. Germline assignment: CDR1 SGDLS and CDR2 YYNGEE. The CDR3 region is CASSVGLGQNTEAFF. The CDR3 nucleotides are TGTGCCAGCAGCGTAGGTCTGGGGCAGAACACTGAAGCTTTCTTT. Complete variable domain (other parts from reference TRBV9 and TRBJ1-1): DSGVTQTPKHLITATGQRVTLRCSPRSGDLSVYWYQQSLDQGLQFLIQYYNGEERAKGNILERFSAQQFPDLHSELNLSSLELGDSALYFCASSVGLGQNTEAFFGQGTRLTVV.

V is TRBV5-5 and J is TRBJ2-7, with 7 nucleotides matching TRBD1. J lost 1 base, V lost 4 bases, and 5 bases had no gene match. CDR1 SGHKS and CDR2 YYEKEE come from the germline V gene (reference sequence). CDR3 length: 14 amino acids. The DNA of the CDR3 is TGTGCCAGCAGCCGGGGACAGCTATCCTACGAGCAGTACTTC. The encoded protein is CASSRGQLSYEQYF.

The genes are TRBV28 and TRBJ2-7, with 10 bases matching TRBD2. CDR3 length: 16 amino acids. V shed 4 bases and J 3 bases; nucleotides not matched to a gene: 9. The germline gives CDR1 MDHEN, CDR2 SYDVKM. The CDR3 sequence: CASSWGSGRAFYEQYF. CDR3 coding DNA: TGTGCCAGCAGTTGGGGGAGCGGGAGGGCCTTCTACGAGCAGTACTTC.

The sample holds one count of this clone. The rearrangement uses TRBV10-3 and TRBJ2-7; 10 bases agree with TRBD1. After removal of 2 bases from V and 2 bases from J, the junction contained 3 bases not matched to a gene. The V gene's germline CDR1 is ENHRY and CDR2 SYGVKD. CDR3 length equals 15 residues. This chain's CDR3 is CAISERDRGTYEQYF. CDR3 DNA: TGTGCCATCAGTGAGCGGGACAGGGGTACCTACGAGCAGTACTTC.

This chain uses TRBV5-1 with TRBJ2-7; unclear D gene. The CDR3 loop spans 13 amino acids. CDR1 and CDR2 from the germline V gene are SGHRS and YFSETQ. V gave up 3 bases and J gave up 0 bases, with 7 bases separating them. The CDR3 region has the DNA TGCGCCAGCAGCTCAATGAGCTCCTACGAGCAGTACTTC. Translating it yields CASSSMSSYEQYF.

The chain combines TRBV29-1 with TRBJ2-5; D possibly uses TRBD1 or TRBD2 (5 bases each). The germline CDR1 and CDR2 sequences are SQVTM and ANQGSEA. This CDR3 is built from 14 residues. V lost 5 bases, J lost 2 bases, and 15 bases lay in between. This CDR3 is CSVRTGWGQETQYF. The CDR3 DNA is TGCAGCGTTCGCACGGGGTGGGGGCAAGAGACCCAGTACTTC.

V and J are TRBV28 and TRBJ1-2; D not certain. Per germline, CDR1 MDHEN and CDR2 SYDVKM. V was cut by 5 bases and J by 2 bases, with 9 bases left in between. The CDR3 consists of 13 residues. CDR3 in DNA: TGTGCCAGCAGTCCGATCTGGAACTATGGCTACACCTTC. Translation gives CASSPIWNYGYTF.

The chain couples TRBV10-2 to TRBJ2-7; D uncertain. The CDR3 runs to 13 residues. Trimming left V 7 bases short and J 2 bases short, with 12 bases between. Germline V gene sequence: CDR1 WSHSY, CDR2 SAAADI. This CDR3 reads CASMMRPAYEQYF. The CDR3 DNA follows: TGCGCCAGCATGATGAGGCCAGCCTACGAGCAGTACTTC.

The chain combines TRBV28 with TRBJ2-1; 10 positions agree with TRBD1. Germline V lookup: CDR1 MDHEN, CDR2 SYDVKM. Germline trimming cut 9 bases from V and 5 bases from J; bases unmatched to any gene: 31. The length of the CDR3 is 22 residues. CDR3 amino acids: CASFLRDRGHANPTLRHNEQFF. The CDR3 nucleotides are TGTGCCAGTTTCCTCCGGGACAGGGGACACGCGAACCCTACGCTAAGGCACAATGAGCAGTTCTTC.

The chain recombines TRBV5-6 with TRBJ1-3, with D perhaps TRBD1 (5 bases). The CDR3 is made up of 15 amino acids. CDR1 SGHDT and CDR2 YYEEEE come from the germline V gene. V was trimmed by 0 bases and J by 8 bases, leaving 15 bases between them. The CDR3 protein is CASSLGIGQGHTIYF. Written as DNA, the CDR3 is TGTGCCAGCAGCTTGGGAATCGGCCAGGGTCACACCATATATTTT.

V gene TRBV4-3 combines with J gene TRBJ2-5, with D uncertain. Germline V gene lookup returns CDR1 LGHNA and CDR2 YSLEER. The CDR3 has 13 residues. The V and J ends lost 2 bases and 1 base respectively, with 5 bases between them. The CDR3 sequence: CASSQLIQETQYF. CDR3 in DNA: TGCGCCAGCAGCCAACTAATCCAAGAGACCCAGTACTTC.

The V gene is TRBV27, the J gene TRBJ2-7; TRBD2 matches 8 bases. The CDR3 totals 16 residues. J was trimmed by 2 bases and V by 1 base; bases with no gene match: 7. Germline CDR1 reads MNHEY; CDR2 reads SMNVEV (reference sequence). CDR3 protein: CASSLFSSGRAYEQYF. The DNA of the CDR3 is TGTGCCAGCAGTTTATTCTCCAGCGGGAGAGCCTACGAGCAGTACTTC.

For this clone: The sample holds other DNA sequences that translate to the same CDR3. This chain connects TRBV9 to TRBJ2-3; D perhaps matches TRBD1 (5 bases). Trimming stripped 0 bases from V and 3 bases from J, with 8 bases between. Germline values: CDR1 SGDLS, CDR2 YYNGEE. This CDR3 spans 14 amino acids. The CDR3 reads CASSVGGRTDTQYF. Written as DNA, the CDR3 is TGTGCCAGCAGCGTAGGGGGCAGAACAGATACGCAGTATTTT.

The chain is built from TRBV7-2 and TRBJ2-3, with unresolved D. V shed 7 bases and J shed 2 bases, with 13 bases lying between them. There are 14 residues in the CDR3. The germline V gene has CDR1 SGHTA and CDR2 FQGNSA. The CDR3 here is CASNQGVVTDTQYF. CDR3 DNA: TGTGCCAGCAACCAAGGAGTAGTCACAGATACGCAGTATTTT.

The V gene is TRBV7-9, the J gene TRBJ2-2, with D tentatively TRBD2 (5 bases). V lost 5 bases and J 4 bases, leaving 14 bases between the germline ends. Germline-derived CDR1 and CDR2 are SEHNR and FQNEAQ (reference sequence). The CDR3 covers 15 residues. The CDR3 nucleotides read TGTGCCAGCAGCCAGACACGAGGGCCCACCGGGGAGCTGTTTTTT. This codes for CASSQTRGPTGELFF.